This TCR beta chain was retrieved from a study of T cells in Graves' hyperthyroidism and ophthalmopathy. Patients between 18 and 65 years old had hyperthyroidism, newly diagnosed and lasting under 2 months. RNA transcripts gave rise to amplified TCR beta CDR3 regions. Carried out on the TCR CDR3, a first-round RT-PCR used the HTBI primer set. One entry per CDR3 protein results from TCRdb running MiXCR on the multiplex PCR reads. The data show a few hundred thousand distinct CDR3 sequences, with approximately 15% seen just once and 32% held by the top ten. CDR3 length: 14 residues. Germline lookup yields CDR1 DFQATT and CDR2 SNEGSKA (reference sequence). Trimming removed 5 bases from V and 5 bases from J; junction bases left unmatched: 6.

The gene calls are TRBV20-1 and TRBJ2-3, with 11 bases lining up with TRBD1. The TCR sequence derives from a woman aged 25 to 39 with Graves' hyperthyroidism. Sequenced sample: blood. CDR3 nucleotides: TGCAGTGCTTACCCGGGACAGGGGGGAGATACGCAGTATTTT. Translation: CSAYPGQGGDTQYF.